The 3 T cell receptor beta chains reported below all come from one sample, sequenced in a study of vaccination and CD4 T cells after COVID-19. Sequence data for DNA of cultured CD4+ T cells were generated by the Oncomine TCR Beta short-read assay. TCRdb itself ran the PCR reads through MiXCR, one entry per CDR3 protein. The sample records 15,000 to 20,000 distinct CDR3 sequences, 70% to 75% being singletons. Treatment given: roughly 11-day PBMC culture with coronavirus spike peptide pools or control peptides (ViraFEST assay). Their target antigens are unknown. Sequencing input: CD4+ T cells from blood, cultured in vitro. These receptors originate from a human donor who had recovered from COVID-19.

DNA of the CDR3: TGTGCCAGCAGCTTGGTTACAGGGGAATCGGCCGAGCAGTACTTC. Translated: CASSLVTGESAEQYF. The chain joins TRBV5-8 to TRBJ2-7; TRBD1 aligns across 7 bases. CDR3 length equals 15 residues. Per germline, CDR1 SGHTS and CDR2 YDEGEE. V dropped 0 bases and J dropped 6; count of bases not matched to a gene: 9.

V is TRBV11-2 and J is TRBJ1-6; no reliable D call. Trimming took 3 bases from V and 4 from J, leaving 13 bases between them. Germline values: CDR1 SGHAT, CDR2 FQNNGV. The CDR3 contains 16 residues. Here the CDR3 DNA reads TGTGCCAGCAGCTTCGGTTGGGCACTTTATAATTCACCCCTCCACTTT. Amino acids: CASSFGWALYNSPLHF.

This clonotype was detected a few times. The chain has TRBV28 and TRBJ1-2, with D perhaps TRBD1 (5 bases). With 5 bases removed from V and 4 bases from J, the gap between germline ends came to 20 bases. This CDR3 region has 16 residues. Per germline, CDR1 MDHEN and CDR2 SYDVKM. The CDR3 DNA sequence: TGTGCCAGCAGTCAATCCGGGGCCGAATCTCTCTATGGCTACACCTTC. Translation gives CASSQSGAESLYGYTF.